This is a list of T cell receptor beta chains from one sample in a study of early T cells in non-severe SARS-CoV-2 infection. TCRdb re-derived calls from the 5' RACE reads in MiXCR, one entry per CDR3 protein. This table has 75,000 or so distinct CDR3 sequences, about an eighth appearing once. The sequencing input was whole blood. The origin of the receptors is an adult who was a healthcare worker with PCR-confirmed SARS-CoV-2 infection or an uninfected control (not recorded which). Each CDR3 is given with its conserved first and last residue. D genes are given only for firm matches. Clone size is not always given. Where it is, it says once, few, many or a class for expanded clones.

>TRBV3-1|TRBD2|TRBJ2-1|many
TGTGCCAGCAGCCAAAGCCTAGCGGCAACTGGCAATGAGCAGTTCTTC
CASSQSLAATGNEQFF
>TRBV14|NA|TRBJ1-1|many
TGTGCCAGCAGCCAAGAAGGGACCAAGGAAGCGAACACTGAAGCTTTCTTT
CASSQEGTKEANTEAFF
>TRBV2|NA|TRBJ1-1|many
TGTGCCAGCAACGCCGGGGGGGATACTGAAGCTTTCTTT
CASNAGGDTEAFF
>TRBV6-7|NA|TRBJ1-5|NA
TGTGCCAGCAGCCACGGGGACATTCACAGCAATCAGCCCCAGCATTTT
CASSHGDIHSNQPQHF
>TRBV5-1|NA|TRBJ2-3|few
TGCGCCAGCAGCCCCGGCAGGTCCGGAAATACGCAGTATTTT
CASSPGRSGNTQYF
>TRBV6-2/TRBV6-3|TRBD2|TRBJ2-3|NA
TGTGCCAGCAGCTACCTAGCGGGACTCCGTAAACCTAGCACAGATACGCAGTATTTT
CASSYLAGLRKPSTDTQYF
>TRBV29-1|NA|TRBJ2-7|NA
TGCAGCGTCGCCCCCTCCAACTACGAGCAGTACTTC
CSVAPSNYEQYF
>TRBV7-3|TRBD1|TRBJ2-1|many
TGTGCCAGCAGCTTACGAAGCCATACCGGGACAGGGAACTCGAACAATGAGCAGTTCTTC
CASSLRSHTGTGNSNNEQFF
>TRBV24-1|TRBD1|TRBJ2-1|many
TGTGCCACCAGTGAGCCTAACCCGGGACAGACTTCCTACAATGAGCAGTTCTTC
CATSEPNPGQTSYNEQFF
>TRBV10-1|TRBD1|TRBJ2-3|NA
TGCGCCAGCAGTGAGGGACAGGGGTTCACAGATACGCAGTATTTT
CASSEGQGFTDTQYF
>TRBV5-4|TRBD2|TRBJ2-2|NA
TGTGCCAGCAGCCCCCCCGGACTAGTGGGAGACAGCACCGGGGAGCTGTTTTTT
CASSPPGLVGDSTGELFF
>TRBV11-3|NA|TRBJ1-6|NA
TGTGCCAGCAGTATCAGGACGACTTCACCCCTCCACTTT
CASSIRTTSPLHF
>TRBV2|TRBD1|TRBJ1-6|few
TGTGCCAGCAGTGAACCGCCAGGGGGGAATTCACCCCTCCACTTT
CASSEPPGGNSPLHF
>TRBV11-3|NA|TRBJ1-1|few
TGTGCCAGCAGCCAAGGAGAACGGGGAACTGAAGCTTTCTTT
CASSQGERGTEAFF
>TRBV6-1|TRBD1|TRBJ1-2|few
TGTGCCAGCCACCGGGGACAGGCGAGTTATGGCTACACCTTC
CASHRGQASYGYTF
>TRBV12-3/TRBV12-4|NA|TRBJ2-6|few
TGTGCCAGCAGTTTACAGGCTCGACTGTCTGGGGCCAACGTCCTGACTTTC
CASSLQARLSGANVLTF
>TRBV10-3|NA|TRBJ2-5|NA
TGTGCCATCGCCCAGGGTAATACCGAGACCCAGTACTTC
CAIAQGNTETQYF
>TRBV29-1|NA|TRBJ1-2|NA
TGCAGCGTGCTCAGGGCGGATGGCTACACCTTC
CSVLRADGYTF
>TRBV5-1|TRBD2|TRBJ2-7|many
TGCGCCAGCAGCTTGACTAGCGGGGGCCTGACATACGAGCAGTACTTC
CASSLTSGGLTYEQYF
>TRBV12-3/TRBV12-4|NA|TRBJ1-2|few
TGTGCCAGCAGTTCCATATCGGCAGGTGGCTACACCTTC
CASSSISAGGYTF
>TRBV4-2|NA|TRBJ1-2|many
TGTGCCAGCAGCCAGGGGACGGACTATGGCTACACCTTC
CASSQGTDYGYTF
>TRBV19|NA|TRBJ1-5|NA
TGTGCCAGTAGTACTCGGGACCGTCAGCCCCAGCATTTT
CASSTRDRQPQHF
>TRBV29-1|TRBD2|TRBJ2-7|few
TGCAGCGTTGTTGCGGGAGCGGGTGAGCAGTACTTC
CSVVAGAGEQYF
>TRBV29-1|NA|TRBJ2-7|few
TGCAGCGTTTTGGGGGCGGGCCACGAGCAGTACTTC
CSVLGAGHEQYF
>TRBV7-8|NA|TRBJ2-1|many
TGTGCCAGCAGCCGGTTTGCAGGGAGGAGGGGTGAGCAGTTCTTC
CASSRFAGRRGEQFF
>TRBV5-1|TRBD2|TRBJ2-3|NA
TGCGCCAGCAGCTTGGCGGGAGGTATAGATACGCAGTATTTT
CASSLAGGIDTQYF
>TRBV20-1|NA|TRBJ1-5|few
TGCAGTGCTACAGGGGGCAATCAGCCCCAGCATTTT
CSATGGNQPQHF
>TRBV21-1|NA|TRBJ2-7|few
TGTGCCAGCAGGTTAGCGGGAGGTGGGCCCTTCTACGAGCAGTACTTC
CASRLAGGGPFYEQYF
>TRBV7-8|NA|TRBJ1-5|many
TGTGCCAGCAGCTTAGAAGCAGGGGTAGGGCAGCCCCAGCATTTT
CASSLEAGVGQPQHF
>TRBV21-1|NA|TRBJ1-5|NA
TGTGCCAGCAACTACAGGGGGCGAGGCAATCAGCCCCAGCATTTT
CASNYRGRGNQPQHF
>TRBV2|NA|TRBJ2-7|NA
TGTGCCAGCAGTGAATACAACGAGCAGTACTTC
CASSEYNEQYF
>TRBV4-2|NA|TRBJ1-6|many
TGTGCCAGCAGCCGCCGCTTCCCCGCAGATTCACCCCTCCACTTT
CASSRRFPADSPLHF
>TRBV5-6|TRBD1|TRBJ1-2|NA
TGTGCCAGCAGCTTGGTTGGGACAGGGTACTATGGCTACACCTTC
CASSLVGTGYYGYTF
>TRBV4-3|TRBD1|TRBJ1-2|few
TGCGCCAGCAGCCAAGTTACAGGGGACGGCTACACCTTC
CASSQVTGDGYTF
>TRBV7-9|NA|TRBJ1-5|NA
TGTGCCAGCAGCTTAATTGGTGAGGTGGCGGGAAAAAGCAATCAGCCCCAGCATTTT
CASSLIGEVAGKSNQPQHF
>TRBV12-3/TRBV12-4|NA|TRBJ2-5|few
TGTGCCAGCAGTAAGGACTCTGGGGAGACCCAGTACTTC
CASSKDSGETQYF
>TRBV5-1|TRBD1|TRBJ2-5|few
TGCGCCAGCAGCTTGCGTGAGGGGGCCCAAGAGACCCAGTACTTC
CASSLREGAQETQYF
>TRBV7-2|TRBD1|TRBJ2-5|many
TGTGCCAGCAGCCCCGCCGGACAGGGCAAGACCCAGTACTTC
CASSPAGQGKTQYF
>TRBV20-1|NA|TRBJ1-1|many
TGCAGTGCCCTAAGGCTGTTGGCAACGAACACTGAAGCTTTCTTT
CSALRLLATNTEAFF
>TRBV10-3|NA|TRBJ1-3|NA
TGTGCCATCAGGGACGCTGGGGGGACTGGAAACACCATATATTTT
CAIRDAGGTGNTIYF
>TRBV5-1|TRBD1|TRBJ2-2|many
TGCGCCAGCAGCTCCCAGCCACAGGGGGCCGGGGAGCTGTTTTTT
CASSSQPQGAGELFF
>TRBV6-4|NA|TRBJ2-2|many
TGTGCCAGCAGTGACTCGGACACCGGGGAGCTGTTTTTT
CASSDSDTGELFF
>TRBV6-6|TRBD2|TRBJ2-4|many
TGTGCCAGCAGTTCTACCGGGACTAGCGGGTTAGGCAAAAACATTCAGTACTTC
CASSSTGTSGLGKNIQYF
>TRBV5-1|TRBD2|TRBJ2-7|many
TGCGCCAGCAGCTTTGGACTAGCACCCAAGGGGGCCTACGAGCAGTACTTC
CASSFGLAPKGAYEQYF
>TRBV5-1|NA|TRBJ2-3|few
TGCGCCAGCAGCTTGGCCATCACAGATACGCAGTATTTT
CASSLAITDTQYF
>TRBV29-1|NA|TRBJ1-1|many
TGCAGCGTTGAAGATGCCGGGGGAAACACTGAAGCTTTCTTT
CSVEDAGGNTEAFF
>TRBV19|NA|TRBJ1-2|many
TGTGCCAGTAGTCATACCAGGGTATCCTATGGCTACACCTTC
CASSHTRVSYGYTF
>TRBV5-1|NA|TRBJ2-7|few
TGCGCCAGCAGCTTGATTTCCGGGTTGAGCTACGAGCAGTACTTC
CASSLISGLSYEQYF
>TRBV2|NA|TRBJ1-2|NA
TGTGCCATCCCGAATGTACAAAGTGGCTACACCTTC
CAIPNVQSGYTF
>TRBV29-1|TRBD1|TRBJ2-7|many
TGCAGCGTAGCCGGGACAGGGGGCTACGAGCAGTACTTC
CSVAGTGGYEQYF
>TRBV18|NA|TRBJ1-5|NA
TGTGCCAGCTCACAGCGACAGTCTAATCAGCCCCAGCATTTT
CASSQRQSNQPQHF
>TRBV12-3/TRBV12-4|TRBD1|TRBJ2-7|many
TGTGCCAGCAGTCCGGGACAGGGCAACGAGCAGTACTTC
CASSPGQGNEQYF
>TRBV20-1|NA|TRBJ1-4|few
TGCAGTGCGGGCGTCAGACCTAATGAAAAACTGTTTTTT
CSAGVRPNEKLFF
>TRBV3-1|NA|TRBJ2-7|many
TGTGCCAGCAGCCAAGGGGCCAATTCTAACGAGCAGTACTTC
CASSQGANSNEQYF
>TRBV29-1|NA|TRBJ1-2|many
TGCAGCGTCGGTATGGACTATGGCTACACCTTC
CSVGMDYGYTF
>TRBV10-3|TRBD1|TRBJ2-7|NA
TGTGCCATCACCCAGCCTGGACAGGCGGAGCAGTACTTC
CAITQPGQAEQYF
>TRBV7-9|NA|TRBJ1-6|NA
TGTGCCAGCAGCTTCGGGACTGCTTCTTTGGCACCCCTCCACTTT
CASSFGTASLAPLHF